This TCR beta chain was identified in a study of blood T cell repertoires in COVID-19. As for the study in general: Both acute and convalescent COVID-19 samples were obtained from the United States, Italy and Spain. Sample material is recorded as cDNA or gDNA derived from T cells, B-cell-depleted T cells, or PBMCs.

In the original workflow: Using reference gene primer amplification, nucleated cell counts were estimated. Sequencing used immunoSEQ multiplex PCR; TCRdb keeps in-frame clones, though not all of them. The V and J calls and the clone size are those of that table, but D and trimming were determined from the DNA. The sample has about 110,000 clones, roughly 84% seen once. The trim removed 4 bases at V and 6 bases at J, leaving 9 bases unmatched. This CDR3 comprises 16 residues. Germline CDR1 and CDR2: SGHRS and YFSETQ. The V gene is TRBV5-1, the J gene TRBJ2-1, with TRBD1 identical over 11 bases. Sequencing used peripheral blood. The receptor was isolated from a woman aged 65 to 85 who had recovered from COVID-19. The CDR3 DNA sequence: TGCGCCAGCAGCCCGCTTTTTGGGACAGGGGGCAATGAGCAGTTCTTC. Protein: CASSPLFGTGGNEQFF.